This TCR beta chain was obtained from a study of T-cell reconstitution after alpha-beta-depleted transplantation in children. Whole-study findings and limits: By about two months after transplant, alpha-beta T cells reportedly arose from several hundred graft clones that had expanded. One year after transplant, T-cell counts and diversity came mostly from newly produced T cells. The study traced high day-60 TCRbeta diversity in some patients to surviving recipient T cells and thymic progenitors.

As concerns this clonotype: Its antigen remains unknown.

In germline, CDR1 is MGHRA, CDR2 YSYEKL. Between the trimmed V and J ends, which lost 1 base and 7 bases, there was a span of 11 bases. The CDR3 is 13 residues long. TCRbeta library construction was performed incorporating unique molecular identifiers. One entry per CDR3 protein results from TCRdb running MiXCR on the PCR reads. The sample comprises about 870,000 distinct CDR3 sequences, approximately 15% of which are singletons, and 5% rests with the top ten. The rearrangement uses TRBV4-1 and TRBJ2-7; D not resolved. The receptor was derived from a male patient between 5 and 17 years old who had a stem cell transplant for acute lymphoblastic leukemia, so the T cells may come from the graft donor. Sequencing used PBMCs, mostly from graft donor cells, obtained 360 days after TCRalphabeta/CD19-depleted stem cell transplant. As DNA, the CDR3 is TGCGCCAGCAGCCAAGGGTTTCTGAATGAGCAGTACTTC. It yields the protein CASSQGFLNEQYF.